This TCR beta chain comes out of a study of control samples from healthy donors and cancer patients. Germline CDR1 is SGHTA and CDR2 is FQGNSA. The V gene lost 2 bases and the J gene lost 4 bases, with 8 bases spanning the gap. The CDR3 has 13 residues. Assay used: immunoSEQ multiplex PCR; TCRdb lists only in-frame clones, some missing. Of roughly 150,000 clones in the sample, roughly 88% were seen once. The sequencing sample was made of blood. This sequence originates from a man between 18 and 35 years old in good health. This chain joins TRBV7-2 and TRBJ1-2; D ambiguous. The CDR3 nucleotides are TGTGCCAGCAGCTTATGGCAGGCCTATGGCTACACCTTC. It codes for CASSLWQAYGYTF.